These 31 T cell receptor beta chains were all obtained from the same sample, sequenced in a study of shared clonotypes between healthy human individuals. Sequencing was performed with immunoSEQ multiplex PCR; in TCRdb, only in-frame clones are kept and a portion is missing. The sample holds under 1 million clones, 95% to 97% seen once. It was CD45RO-negative cells, positively selected for CCR7, that made up naive CD8 cells, with terminally differentiated effector memory CD45RA+ cells excluded. The sequenced sample consisted of naive CD8+ T cells sorted from blood. The receptors originated from a man younger than 45 in good health.

The chain recombines TRBV19 with TRBJ2-1; D may be TRBD1 (6 bases). Deletions cut 6 bases from V and 2 bases from J, with 14 bases between. This CDR3 comprises 15 residues. CDR1 LNHDA and CDR2 SQIVND come from the germline V gene (reference sequence). CDR3 in DNA: TGTGCCAGTAGCCTCGACAGGACCACCTACAATGAGCAGTTCTTC. This encodes CASSLDRTTYNEQFF.

This chain uses TRBV13 with TRBJ2-7; 7 bases fit TRBD1. J was trimmed by 5 bases and V by 5 bases; bases with no gene match: 12. CDR1 is PRHDT, CDR2 FYEKMQ, per germline (reference sequence). The CDR3 is made up of 15 amino acids. CDR3 DNA sequence: TGTGCCAGCAGCCCCCTTATTGAGGGGGCGGACGAGCAGTACTTC. Translation gives CASSPLIEGADEQYF.

The genes are TRBV13 and TRBJ2-7, with D possibly TRBD2 on 5 matching bases. There are 17 residues in the CDR3. Germline loops: CDR1 PRHDT, CDR2 FYEKMQ (reference sequence). Between the trimmed V and J ends, which lost 4 bases and 0 bases, there was a span of 19 bases. The CDR3 sequence: CASSSRLEGFLSYEQYF. Written as DNA, the CDR3 is TGTGCCAGCAGCTCACGGTTAGAGGGTTTCCTCTCCTACGAGCAGTACTTC.

The rearrangement links TRBV29-1 to TRBJ2-1, with 9 bases that match TRBD2. After removal of 7 bases from V and 2 bases from J, the junction contained 6 bases not matched to a gene. CDR1 and CDR2 from the germline V gene are SQVTM and ANQGSEA. The length of the CDR3 is 14 residues. CDR3 coding DNA: TGCAGCGATGTGACTAGCGGTACCTACAATGAGCAGTTCTTC. This encodes CSDVTSGTYNEQFF.

This rearrangement joins TRBV7-8 to TRBJ2-3; D may match TRBD1 or TRBD2 (5 bases each). Between the trimmed V and J ends, which lost 4 bases and 0 bases, there was a span of 20 bases. Germline V gene data show CDR1 as SGHVS and CDR2 as FQNEAQ. CDR3 length: 18 amino acids. As DNA, the CDR3 is TGTGCCAGCAGCTCCACCACCGGTGTGGGACGTAGCACAGATACGCAGTATTTT. This codes for CASSSTTGVGRSTDTQYF.

To note about this clone: The junction and the germline gene differ at one end; a read error may be behind it. V gene TRBV7-7 combines with J gene TRBJ2-1, with a tentative D call TRBD2 (5 bases). The germline V gene encodes CDR1 SSHAT and CDR2 FNYEAQ (reference sequence). This CDR3 region has 14 residues. CDR3 residues: CASRGPSSYNEQFF. In nucleotides, the CDR3 is TGTGCTAGCAGAGGGCCGAGCTCCTACAATGAGCAGTTCTTC.

The J gene is TRBJ2-3, the V gene TRBV6-5; D unresolved. The CDR3 sequence is 14 residues long. V shed 0 bases and J shed 3 bases, with 7 bases lying between them. CDR1 MNHEY and CDR2 SVGAGI come from the germline V gene. The chain's CDR3 is CASSYSQNTDTQYF. Here the CDR3 DNA reads TGTGCCAGCAGTTACTCGCAGAATACAGATACGCAGTATTTT.

The chain uses TRBV28 and TRBJ1-5; 7 nucleotides align to TRBD1. This CDR3 is 13 amino acids long. With 7 bases clipped from V and 5 bases from J, the junction kept 5 bases outside the gene matches. Germline V lookup: CDR1 MDHEN, CDR2 SYDVKM. CDR3 region: CASTDRWDQPQHF. CDR3 nucleotide sequence: TGTGCCAGCACGGACAGGTGGGATCAGCCCCAGCATTTT.

V gene TRBV10-1 combines with J gene TRBJ2-1, with 11 bases that match TRBD2. Germline values: CDR1 WNHNN, CDR2 SYGVQD (reference sequence). With V trimmed by 3 bases and J by 9 bases, 4 bases remained unmatched. The CDR3 contains 14 residues. The CDR3 DNA reads TGCGCCAGCAGTGAAAGACTAGCGGGAACTGAGCAGTTCTTC. It codes for CASSERLAGTEQFF.

This chain joins TRBV5-1 and TRBJ2-7; TRBD1 matches 9 bases. Trimming at V came to 2 bases and at J to 5 bases, leaving 5 bases not matched to a gene. The germline CDR1 and CDR2 sequences are SGHRS and YFSETQ. The CDR3 length is 14 residues. Here the CDR3 reads CASSFRQGVDEQYF. In DNA form, the CDR3 reads TGCGCCAGCAGCTTTAGACAGGGGGTCGACGAGCAGTACTTC.

The gene calls are TRBV10-3 and TRBJ1-5; 7 bases map to TRBD1. The CDR3 extends over 14 amino acids. CDR1 and CDR2 from the germline V gene are ENHRY and SYGVKD. In DNA form, the CDR3 reads TGTGCAAGCAGGGGGGGGGACTTCAATCAGCCCCAGCATTTT. Protein sequence: CASRGGDFNQPQHF.

The chain employs TRBV29-1 and TRBJ1-1; D unresolved. CDR1 is SQVTM and CDR2 is ANQGSEA in the germline V gene. The ends were cut back, 4 bases at V and 1 base at J, with 10 bases in the middle. CDR3 length equals 13 residues. The CDR3 DNA reads TGCAGCGTTGCCGACGGCCAGAACACTGAAGCTTTCTTT. It codes for CSVADGQNTEAFF.

This clone was seen a few times. The gene calls are TRBV11-2 and TRBJ2-7, with 8 positions matching TRBD2. This CDR3 spans 14 amino acids. J lost 0 bases, V lost 3 bases, and 1 base had no gene match. Germline values: CDR1 SGHAT, CDR2 FQNNGV. CDR3 residues: CASSFSGNSYEQYF. CDR3 nucleotide sequence: TGTGCCAGCAGCTTTAGCGGGAACTCCTACGAGCAGTACTTC.

The chain carries TRBV28 and TRBJ2-1; D is perhaps TRBD1 or TRBD2 (7 bases each). The CDR3 has 14 amino acids. The germline V gene encodes CDR1 MDHEN and CDR2 SYDVKM. The V end was cut by 1 base, the J end by 6 bases, with 10 bases between. CDR3 nucleotide sequence: TGTGCCAGCAGTTTATCCAGGGGGGGCAATGAGCAGTTCTTC. It codes for CASSLSRGGNEQFF.

This chain joins TRBV9 and TRBJ2-1; TRBD2 matches 11 bases. Trimming took 2 bases from V and 6 from J; bases not matched to a gene: 7. This CDR3 is 16 amino acids long. In germline, CDR1 is SGDLS, CDR2 YYNGEE. CDR3 amino acids: CASSVTLAGGPNEQFF. CDR3 coding DNA: TGTGCCAGCAGCGTGACGCTAGCGGGAGGACCCAATGAGCAGTTCTTC.

This rearrangement joins TRBV6-4 to TRBJ2-1; 9 nucleotides agree with TRBD2. V shed 6 bases and J 5 bases; nucleotides not matched to a gene: 5. This CDR3 region has 14 residues. Per germline, CDR1 MRHNA and CDR2 SNTAGT. The CDR3 loop is CASRVSGGHNEQFF. CDR3 DNA: TGTGCCAGCAGAGTAAGCGGGGGGCACAATGAGCAGTTCTTC.

The chain employs TRBV4-1 and TRBJ1-1, with D maybe TRBD1 (5 bases). The V gene's germline CDR1 is MGHRA and CDR2 YSYEKL. V was cut by 0 bases and J by 7 bases, with 12 bases left in between. The length of the CDR3 is 14 residues. The DNA for the CDR3 is TGCGCCAGCAGCCAAGATATAGGGGAGGATGAAGCTTTCTTT. Amino acids: CASSQDIGEDEAFF.

The chain is built from TRBV4-1 and TRBJ2-1, with a weak D call TRBD2 (6 bases). Germline assignment: CDR1 MGHRA and CDR2 YSYEKL. The V and J ends lost 4 bases and 4 bases respectively, with 11 bases between them. The CDR3 is made up of 14 amino acids. CDR3: CASSLLEGYNEQFF. The CDR3 DNA follows: TGCGCCAGCAGCCTTTTGGAGGGGTACAATGAGCAGTTCTTC.

The chain has TRBV9 and TRBJ1-2, with D perhaps matching TRBD1 (5 bases). Trimming left V 4 bases short and J 2 bases short, with 18 bases between. This CDR3 spans 16 amino acids. Germline CDR1 is SGDLS and CDR2 is YYNGEE. The CDR3 sequence: CASSQNPRTPNYGYTF. The CDR3 coding sequence is TGTGCCAGCAGCCAAAATCCAAGGACACCAAACTATGGCTACACCTTC.

The genes are TRBV7-2 and TRBJ2-3; D ambiguous. V lost 1 base and J lost 6, with 14 bases in between. Per germline, CDR1 SGHTA and CDR2 FQGNSA. The CDR3 consists of 15 residues. This chain's CDR3 is CASSLDPLPGDTQYF. The CDR3 DNA follows: TGTGCCAGCAGCTTAGACCCCTTACCCGGGGATACGCAGTATTTT.

V usage is TRBV14 and J usage is TRBJ2-5; D is ambiguous. Germline assignment: CDR1 SGHDN and CDR2 FVKESK. V was clipped by 4 bases and J by 0 bases, with 9 bases between them. This CDR3 region has 14 residues. The CDR3 protein is CASSPRRDQETQYF. The CDR3 coding sequence is TGTGCCAGCAGCCCACGTAGGGACCAAGAGACCCAGTACTTC.

The table lists this clone with a count of one. Here the CDR3 DNA reads TGTGCTAGTGGAATAGACAGGGGGCCCCTTAACAATGAGCAGTTCTTC. It translates to CASGIDRGPLNNEQFF. The V call is TRBV12-5, the J call TRBJ2-1; 10 positions match TRBD1. The junction had 10 bases not matched to a gene; V was cut back by 6 bases and J by 5 bases. CDR3 size: 16 residues. CDR1 is LGHNT, CDR2 FRNRAP, per germline.

The chain recombines TRBV5-6 with TRBJ1-2; D perhaps matches TRBD1 (5 bases). Germline lookup yields CDR1 SGHDT and CDR2 YYEEEE. The CDR3 is made up of 16 amino acids. Trimming took off 0 bases at V and 4 bases at J, with 16 bases between the two ends. CDR3 region: CASSLEFWGEGYGYTF. Written as DNA, the CDR3 is TGTGCCAGCAGCTTGGAATTCTGGGGCGAAGGCTATGGCTACACCTTC.

The CDR3 here is CASSDYVPQPQHF. CDR3 nucleotides: TGTGCCAGCAGTGATTACGTTCCGCAGCCCCAGCATTTT. This rearrangement joins TRBV2 to TRBJ1-5; D remains unclear. Trimming stripped 3 bases from V and 7 bases from J, with 10 bases between. The length of the CDR3 is 13 residues. CDR1 is SNHLY and CDR2 is FYNNEI in the germline V gene.

The rearrangement links TRBV29-1 to TRBJ2-1; D gene unclear. Germline CDR1 reads SQVTM; CDR2 reads ANQGSEA. The CDR3 totals 11 residues. Trimming shortened V by 4 bases and J by 6 bases, and 7 bases separated the two germline ends. The CDR3 DNA reads as TGCAGCGTTGTATGGGGCAATGAGCAGTTCTTC. Amino acids: CSVVWGNEQFF.

This chain links TRBV9 with TRBJ2-6; D is unclear. CDR3 length: 13 amino acids. V was cut by 4 bases and J by 5 bases, with 7 bases left in between. The germline V gene has CDR1 SGDLS and CDR2 YYNGEE. CDR3 residues: CASSPDRANVLTF. In DNA form, the CDR3 reads TGTGCCAGCAGCCCTGACCGGGCCAACGTCCTGACTTTC.

This chain connects TRBV28 to TRBJ2-7, with D tentatively TRBD1 (6 bases). The CDR3 covers 12 residues. Trimming removed 5 bases from V and 4 bases from J, with 9 bases in between. Germline values: CDR1 MDHEN, CDR2 SYDVKM. The CDR3 sequence: CASSGTYYEQYF. As DNA, the CDR3 is TGTGCCAGCAGTGGGACATATTACGAGCAGTACTTC. Drawing the rest from reference TRBV28 and TRBJ2-7, the complete variable domain is DVKVTQSSRYLVKRTGEKVFLECVQDMDHENMFWYRQDPGLGLRLIYFSYDVKMKEKGDIPEGYSVSREKKERFSLILESASTNQTSMYLCASSGTYYEQYFGPGTRLTVT.

The chain uses TRBV6-5 and TRBJ1-2; the D gene is possibly TRBD1 (6 bases). The V end lost 0 bases, the J end lost 3 bases, and 8 bases lay between the germline ends. This CDR3 has 14 residues. Germline values: CDR1 MNHEY, CDR2 SVGAGI. The CDR3 bases are TGTGCCAGCAGTTACTCGAACAGGGACTATGGCTACACCTTC. This sequence encodes CASSYSNRDYGYTF.

As regards this clone: Distinct nucleotide sequences in the sample also encode this CDR3. This rearrangement joins TRBV27 to TRBJ1-2, with 8 bases identical to TRBD1. Trimming took 5 bases from V and 1 from J; bases not matched to a gene: 3. This CDR3 has 14 residues. Germline V gene data show CDR1 as MNHEY and CDR2 as SMNVEV (reference sequence). The CDR3 loop reads CASSGRGLNYGYTF. CDR3 coding DNA: TGTGCCAGCAGTGGCAGGGGGCTTAACTATGGCTACACCTTC.

This clone was seen a single time. The V call is TRBV9, the J call TRBJ2-1; D unresolved. Germline-derived CDR1 and CDR2 are SGDLS and YYNGEE. Trimming removed 0 bases from V and 8 bases from J, with 12 bases in between. CDR3 length: 14 residues. CDR3 sequence: CASSVEGRIDEQFF. The CDR3 DNA sequence: TGTGCCAGCAGCGTAGAGGGTAGAATAGATGAGCAGTTCTTC.

This clone was observed once. The rearrangement links TRBV15 to TRBJ2-7; D remains unclear. V dropped 0 bases and J dropped 0 bases, with 9 bases sitting between them. The CDR3 is 15 amino acids. Germline V lookup: CDR1 LNHNV, CDR2 YYDKDF (reference sequence). CDR3 region: CATSREKVSSYEQYF. CDR3 bases: TGTGCCACCAGCAGAGAGAAAGTCAGCTCCTACGAGCAGTACTTC. Full variable domain (rest looked up from reference TRBV15 and TRBJ2-7): DAMVIQNPRYQVTQFGKPVTLSCSQTLNHNVMYWYQQKSSQAPKLLFHYYDKDFNNEADTPDNFQSRRPNTSFCFLDIRSPGLGDTAMYLCATSREKVSSYEQYFGPGTRLTVT.